This T cell receptor (beta chain) comes out of a study of vaccination effects on CD4 cells after COVID-19. Germline assignment: CDR1 SGHTA and CDR2 FQGNSA. The CDR3 contains 13 residues. Trimming cost V 9 bases and J 2 bases, with 11 bases left between them. Expansion of antigen-specific CD4+ T cells with viral peptide pools was carried out by the ViraFEST assay before sequencing. Having been cultured for under twelve days, the cells underwent CD4+ T cell isolation. No vaccinee had earlier SARS-CoV-2 infection, and nucleocapsid antibodies were negative. Half-medium exchanges with IL-2 medium took place on days 3 and 7. This clone was counted a few times. Its antigen remains unidentified. Measured with immunoSEQ multiplex PCR; TCRdb has only the in-frame clones, and not every one. The sample has fewer than 30,000 clones; around 75% are singletons.

The V gene is TRBV7-2, the J gene TRBJ1-5; D may be TRBD1 (5 bases). This TCR was recovered from a human donor who received a COVID-19 vaccine. The sample was CD4+ T cells from PBMCs cultured with SARS-CoV-2 spike peptides, taken before COVID-19 vaccination. CDR3 amino acids: CASARAGNQPQHF. The CDR3 DNA reads TGTGCCAGTGCCAGGGCGGGCAATCAGCCCCAGCATTTT.